Presented here are 22 T cell receptor beta chains from one specimen sequenced in a study of blood T cell repertoires in COVID-19. The assay was immunoSEQ multiplex PCR, and TCRdb's table has in-frame clones only and misses some. The repertoire consists of under 200,000 clones, with more than 75% occurring once and the leading ten covering under 3%. The sequenced sample was peripheral blood. Every receptor here comes from a woman of 80 years or more with COVID-19, enrolled during active disease.

This chain joins TRBV4-1 and TRBJ1-5, with TRBD1 as a possible D gene (6 bases). The CDR3 runs 16 residues. V shed 1 base and J shed 6 bases, with 16 bases lying between them. Germline V gene sequence: CDR1 MGHRA, CDR2 YSYEKL. The CDR3 sequence: CASSQAGQGFVQPQHF. CDR3 nucleotides: TGCGCCAGCAGCCAAGCTGGGCAGGGGTTTGTTCAGCCCCAGCATTTT.

The CDR3: CASSSSRGAEGYTF. DNA of the CDR3: TGTGCCAGCAGCTCGTCACGGGGGGCGGAAGGCTACACCTTC. The V and J genes are TRBV7-9 and TRBJ1-2; a possible D gene is TRBD1 (6 bases). This CDR3 region has 14 residues. The germline V gene has CDR1 SEHNR and CDR2 FQNEAQ (reference sequence). V was clipped by 4 bases and J by 8 bases, with 17 bases between them.

V usage is TRBV28 and J usage is TRBJ1-1; 7 bases agree with TRBD1. CDR3 size: 15 residues. Trimming removed 7 bases from V and 2 bases from J; junction bases left unmatched: 10. Germline CDR1 reads MDHEN; CDR2 reads SYDVKM. Here the CDR3 reads CASIPSGTVNTEAFF. DNA for the CDR3: TGTGCCAGCATCCCCTCGGGGACAGTAAACACTGAAGCTTTCTTT.

The chain combines TRBV3-1 (or the pseudogene TRBV3-2) with TRBJ2-5, with a possible D match to TRBD2 (5 bases). Germline-derived CDR1 and CDR2 are LGHDT and YNNKEL (reference sequence). Trimming left V 0 bases short and J 5 bases short, with 13 bases between. The CDR3 runs to 15 residues. DNA of the CDR3: TGTGCCAGCAGCCAAGATTTTACGGGCGGGGAGACCCAGTACTTC. Protein product: CASSQDFTGGETQYF.

This clone was seen more than once but under ten times. This rearrangement joins TRBV14 to TRBJ1-1; 8 bases align to TRBD1. Germline CDR1 is SGHDN and CDR2 is FVKESK. After removal of 3 bases from V and 4 bases from J, the junction contained 7 bases not matched to a gene. CDR3 length equals 15 residues. As DNA, the CDR3 is TGTGCCAGCAGCCAGGAACAGGGGGGCGTCACTGAAGCTTTCTTT. It translates to CASSQEQGGVTEAFF.

This rearrangement joins TRBV5-1 to TRBJ1-2; D may be TRBD1 (5 bases). The germline V and J ends were trimmed by 2 bases and 0 bases, with 8 bases remaining between them. Germline CDR1 SGHRS, CDR2 YFSETQ. CDR3 length: 14 amino acids. The CDR3 DNA reads TGCGCCAGCAGCTTAAAGGGGTCTAACTATGGCTACACCTTC. It yields the protein CASSLKGSNYGYTF. Based on the CDR3 plus reference TRBV5-1 and TRBJ1-2, the full variable domain is KAGVTQTPRYLIKTRGQQVTLSCSPISGHRSVSWYQQTPGQGLQFLFEYFSETQRNKGNFPGRFSGRQFSNSRSEMNVSTLELGDSALYLCASSLKGSNYGYTFGSGTRLTVV.

This clone occurred once. The V call is TRBV3-1 (or the pseudogene TRBV3-2), the J call TRBJ2-3; D not resolved. The CDR3 totals 14 residues. CDR1 and CDR2 (germline): LGHDT, YNNKEL (reference sequence). V lost 0 bases and J lost 4, with 8 bases in between. CDR3 region: CASSQDLLADTQYF. CDR3 nucleotide sequence: TGTGCCAGCAGCCAAGATCTCCTAGCAGATACGCAGTATTTT.

This clone turned up a few times. The chain joins TRBV19 to TRBJ2-6, with TRBD2 matching 8 bases. The CDR3 length is 19 residues. In germline, CDR1 is LNHDA, CDR2 SQIVND (reference sequence). Trimming took 1 base from V and 0 from J; bases not matched to a gene: 8. The CDR3 sequence is CASSIALAEASSGANVLTF. CDR3 sequence (DNA): TGTGCCAGTAGTATAGCACTAGCGGAGGCCTCCTCTGGGGCCAACGTCCTGACTTTC.

In this sample, this clone turned up a few times. The V and J genes are TRBV24-1 and TRBJ1-2, with D unclear. CDR1 is KGHDR and CDR2 is SFDVKD in the germline V gene. CDR3 length: 13 residues. With 3 bases removed from V and 4 bases from J, the gap between germline ends came to 8 bases. CDR3 amino acids: CATSDGEAYGYTF. The CDR3 region has the DNA TGTGCCACCAGTGATGGGGAGGCCTATGGCTACACCTTC.

The rearrangement joins TRBV9 to TRBJ1-2, with a possible D match to TRBD1 (6 bases). There are 14 residues in the CDR3. The V gene's germline CDR1 is SGDLS and CDR2 YYNGEE. V gave up 0 bases and J gave up 5 bases, with 11 bases separating them. CDR3 region: CASSVEGVGYGYTF. The CDR3 nucleotides are TGTGCCAGCAGCGTAGAGGGGGTCGGGTATGGCTACACCTTC. The entire variable domain, with the rest obtained from reference TRBV9 and TRBJ1-2, is as follows: DSGVTQTPKHLITATGQRVTLRCSPRSGDLSVYWYQQSLDQGLQFLIQYYNGEERAKGNILERFSAQQFPDLHSELNLSSLELGDSALYFCASSVEGVGYGYTFGSGTRLTVV.

The chain combines TRBV4-1 with TRBJ1-2; TRBD1 aligns across 7 bases. CDR1 is MGHRA and CDR2 is YSYEKL in the germline V gene. The V gene end was trimmed by 3 bases and the J gene end by 4 bases; junction bases not matched to a gene: 2. The CDR3 contains 13 residues. CDR3 sequence: CASSQSGGYGYTF. DNA for the CDR3: TGCGCCAGCAGCCAGTCAGGGGGCTATGGCTACACCTTC.

The J gene is TRBJ2-1, the V gene TRBV19; D gene uncertain. The germline CDR1 and CDR2 sequences are LNHDA and SQIVND (reference sequence). Trimming took off 5 bases at V and 0 bases at J, with 5 bases between the two ends. The CDR3 extends over 13 amino acids. CDR3 residues: CASSLSSYNEQFF. The CDR3 DNA reads TGTGCCAGTAGTCTCAGCTCCTACAATGAGCAGTTCTTC.

The rearrangement joins TRBV3-1 (or the pseudogene TRBV3-2) to TRBJ2-7; tentative D call: TRBD1 (5 bases). The V gene's germline CDR1 is LGHDT and CDR2 YNNKEL (reference sequence). CDR3 length: 16 residues. Trimming removed 1 base at V and 3 bases at J, with 16 bases between. The CDR3 loop reads CASSQGWRTRDYEQYF. As DNA, the CDR3 is TGTGCCAGCAGCCAAGGCTGGCGGACAAGGGACTACGAGCAGTACTTC.

The chain uses TRBV28 and TRBJ1-1; D perhaps matches TRBD1 (5 bases). CDR3 size: 14 residues. CDR1 is MDHEN, CDR2 SYDVKM, per germline. Trimming took 5 bases from V and 5 from J, leaving 15 bases between them. CDR3 nucleotides: TGTGCCAGCAGTCCCACCGCCCGGGGGACTGAAGCTTTCTTT. This encodes CASSPTARGTEAFF.

This clone was found a few times. The chain uses TRBV7-6 and TRBJ1-4, with a weak D call TRBD1 (6 bases). The CDR3 has 17 residues. The V end was cut by 5 bases, the J end by 0 bases, with 16 bases between. Looked up from germline, CDR1 is SGHVS and CDR2 is FNYEAQ. For the CDR3, the DNA is TGTGCCAGCAGCCCAGGGGTCGGAAGTGCAACTAATGAAAAACTGTTTTTT. Its translation: CASSPGVGSATNEKLFF.

V is TRBV6-5 and J is TRBJ2-2, with 10 bases identical to TRBD2. This CDR3 region has 16 residues. V was pared by 4 bases and J by 3 bases, with 5 bases of the junction left unmatched. In germline, CDR1 is MNHEY, CDR2 SVGAGI. The CDR3 coding sequence is TGTGCCAGCAGTTCCCCTAGCGGGAGTTACACCGGGGAGCTGTTTTTT. Translated: CASSSPSGSYTGELFF.

V is TRBV4-2 and J is TRBJ2-3, with 14 bases that match TRBD2. Unmatched junction bases numbered 3, after V lost 2 bases and J lost 8 bases. CDR1 and CDR2 from the germline V gene are LGHNA and YNFKEQ. This CDR3 is built from 15 residues. CDR3 loop: CASSQKTSGRGTQYF. CDR3 DNA sequence: TGTGCCAGCAGCCAAAAGACTAGCGGGAGGGGTACGCAGTATTTT.

This rearrangement joins TRBV7-6 to TRBJ2-5, with D possibly TRBD2 on 5 matching bases. Germline CDR1 and CDR2: SGHVS and FNYEAQ. Trimming removed 5 bases from V and 5 bases from J, with 21 bases in between. CDR3 length equals 16 residues. DNA for the CDR3: TGTGCCAGCAGCGATGCCGCCCGAGGGCTTCGGGAGACCCAGTACTTC. It encodes CASSDAARGLRETQYF.

The chain is built from TRBV6-7 and TRBJ1-2, with 7 bases identical to TRBD1. TRBV6-7 is identified as an open reading frame with a role that is uncertain. The CDR3 contains 13 residues. J was trimmed by 4 bases and V by 11 bases; bases with no gene match: 10. CDR3: CAVHRGDPYGYTF. DNA for the CDR3: TGTGCCGTTCACAGGGGAGATCCCTATGGCTACACCTTC.

The chain combines TRBV18 with TRBJ1-2; 9 bases fit TRBD1. Unmatched junction bases numbered 15, after V lost 3 bases and J lost 4 bases. CDR1 and CDR2 (germline): KGHSH, LQKENI. This CDR3 spans 18 amino acids. CDR3 DNA sequence: TGTGCCAGCTCACCCCTGGACAGGGGTTCTTTCCTAGGCTATGGCTACACCTTC. It encodes CASSPLDRGSFLGYGYTF.

The rearrangement joins TRBV19 to TRBJ1-4, with D perhaps matching TRBD1 (5 bases). Germline CDR1 and CDR2: LNHDA and SQIVND (reference sequence). V gave up 3 bases and J gave up 0 bases, with 14 bases separating them. CDR3 size: 17 residues. The CDR3 region has the DNA TGTGCCAGTAGTATTCTGGCGGGGCCTACAACTAATGAAAAACTGTTTTTT. It codes for CASSILAGPTTNEKLFF.

The chain couples TRBV18 to TRBJ2-3; no firm D call. With 3 bases removed from V and 1 base from J, the gap between germline ends came to 8 bases. The CDR3 contains 14 residues. From germline, CDR1 is KGHSH and CDR2 LQKENI. This CDR3 is CASSPVQGTDTQYF. The DNA for the CDR3 is TGTGCCAGCTCACCGGTCCAGGGCACAGATACGCAGTATTTT.